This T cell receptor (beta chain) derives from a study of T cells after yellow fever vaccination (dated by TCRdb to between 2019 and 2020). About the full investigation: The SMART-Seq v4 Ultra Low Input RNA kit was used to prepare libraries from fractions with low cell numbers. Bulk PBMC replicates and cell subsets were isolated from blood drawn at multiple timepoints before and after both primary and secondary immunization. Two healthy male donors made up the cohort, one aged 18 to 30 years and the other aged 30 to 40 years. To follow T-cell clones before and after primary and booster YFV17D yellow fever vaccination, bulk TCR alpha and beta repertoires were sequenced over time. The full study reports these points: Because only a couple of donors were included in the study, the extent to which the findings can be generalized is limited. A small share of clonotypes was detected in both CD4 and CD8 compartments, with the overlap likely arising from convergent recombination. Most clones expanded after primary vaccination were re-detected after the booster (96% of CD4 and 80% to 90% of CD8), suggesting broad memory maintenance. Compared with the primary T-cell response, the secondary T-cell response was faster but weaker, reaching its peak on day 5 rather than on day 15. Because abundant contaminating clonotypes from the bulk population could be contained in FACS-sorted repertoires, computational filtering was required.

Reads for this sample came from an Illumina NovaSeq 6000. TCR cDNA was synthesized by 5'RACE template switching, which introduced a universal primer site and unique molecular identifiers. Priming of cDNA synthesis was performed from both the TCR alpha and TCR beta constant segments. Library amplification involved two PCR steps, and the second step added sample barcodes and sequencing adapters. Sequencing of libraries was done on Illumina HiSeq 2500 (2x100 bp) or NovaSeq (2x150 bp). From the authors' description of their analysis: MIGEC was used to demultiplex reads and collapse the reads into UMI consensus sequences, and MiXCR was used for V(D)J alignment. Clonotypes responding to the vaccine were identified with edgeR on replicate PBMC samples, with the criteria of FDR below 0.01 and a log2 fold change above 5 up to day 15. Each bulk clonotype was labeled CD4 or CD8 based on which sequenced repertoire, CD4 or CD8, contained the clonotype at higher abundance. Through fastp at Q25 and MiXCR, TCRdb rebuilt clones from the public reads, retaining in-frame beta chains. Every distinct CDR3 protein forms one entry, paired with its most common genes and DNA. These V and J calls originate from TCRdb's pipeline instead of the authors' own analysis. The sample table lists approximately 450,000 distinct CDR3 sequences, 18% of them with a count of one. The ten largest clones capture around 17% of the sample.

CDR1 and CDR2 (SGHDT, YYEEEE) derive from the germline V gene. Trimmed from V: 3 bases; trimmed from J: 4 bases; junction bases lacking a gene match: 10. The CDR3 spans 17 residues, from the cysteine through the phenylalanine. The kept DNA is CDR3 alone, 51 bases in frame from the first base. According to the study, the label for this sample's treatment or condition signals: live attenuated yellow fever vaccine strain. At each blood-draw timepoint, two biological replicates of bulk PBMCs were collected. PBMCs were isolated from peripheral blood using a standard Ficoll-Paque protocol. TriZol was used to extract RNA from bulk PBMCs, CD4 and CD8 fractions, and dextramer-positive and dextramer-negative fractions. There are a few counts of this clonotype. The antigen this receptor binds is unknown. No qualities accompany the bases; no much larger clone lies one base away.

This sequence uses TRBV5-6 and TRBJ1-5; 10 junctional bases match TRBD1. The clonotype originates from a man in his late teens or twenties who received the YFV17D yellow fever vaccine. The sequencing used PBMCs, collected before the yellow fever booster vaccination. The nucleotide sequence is TGTGCCAGCAGCTGGGGACCACCGGGACAGGGGAATCAGCCCCAGCATTTT. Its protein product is CASSWGPPGQGNQPQHF.